This T cell receptor beta chain comes out of a study of cytomegalovirus exposure and HLA in healthy donors. The donors were part of the validation cohort, which consisted of some 120 subjects and was separate from the first cohort of hundreds of subjects. Notes on this clone: Antigen: not known.

Points from the study as a whole: The tendency of first-cohort TCR clusters to co-occur in the 120 validation repertoires was identified by a subsequent analysis.

There are 13 residues in the CDR3. Germline CDR1 reads MGHRA; CDR2 reads YSYEKL. Trimming took off 4 bases at V and 4 bases at J, with 7 bases between the two ends. Data came from immunoSEQ multiplex PCR; TCRdb stores just in-frame clones and leaves some out. The repertoire has around 300,000 clones, approximately 88% of them found once; the top ten carry 0.92%. The specimen was PBMCs. This TCR derives from a woman aged 18-29 years in good health and CMV-seronegative. The V gene is TRBV4-1, the J gene TRBJ1-4, with unresolved D. The CDR3 is CASSRGFNEKLFF. The DNA for the CDR3 is TGCGCCAGCAGCCGCGGTTTTAATGAAAAACTGTTTTTT.